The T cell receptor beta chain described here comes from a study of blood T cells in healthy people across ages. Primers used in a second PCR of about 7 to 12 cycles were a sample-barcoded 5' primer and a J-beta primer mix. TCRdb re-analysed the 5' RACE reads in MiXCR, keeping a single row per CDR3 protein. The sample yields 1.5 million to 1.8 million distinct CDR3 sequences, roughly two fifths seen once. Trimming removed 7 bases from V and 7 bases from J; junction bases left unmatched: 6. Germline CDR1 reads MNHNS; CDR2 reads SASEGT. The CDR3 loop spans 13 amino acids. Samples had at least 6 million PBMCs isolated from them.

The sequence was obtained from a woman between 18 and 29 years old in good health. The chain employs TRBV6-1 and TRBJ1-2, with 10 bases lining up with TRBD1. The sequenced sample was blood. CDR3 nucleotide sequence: TGTGCCAGCAACGTCCGGGACAGGGGTGGCTACACCTTC. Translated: CASNVRDRGGYTF.